Each of the 27 T cell receptor beta chains below was sequenced from the same sample in a study of blood T cell repertoires in COVID-19. TCRdb's table, derived via immunoSEQ multiplex PCR, lists solely in-frame clones and lacks some. The sample has 35,000 to 45,000 clones; 79% are singletons. Sequenced: peripheral blood. Source of these receptors: a man in his 70s with acute or convalescent COVID-19.

The J gene is TRBJ2-3, the V gene TRBV7-2, with TRBD2 matching 12 bases. V shed 4 bases and J 0 bases; nucleotides not matched to a gene: 2. CDR1 and CDR2 from the germline V gene are SGHTA and FQGNSA. This CDR3 comprises 16 residues. CDR3 protein: CASSSGLAGSTDTQYF. The CDR3 bases are TGTGCCAGCAGCTCAGGACTAGCGGGGAGCACAGATACGCAGTATTTT.

The chain has TRBV5-4 and TRBJ1-2; D perhaps matches TRBD1 (5 bases). Per germline, CDR1 SGHNT and CDR2 YYREEE (reference sequence). This CDR3 contains 15 residues. V was cut by 0 bases and J by 3 bases, with 12 bases left in between. The CDR3, as DNA: TGTGCCAGCAGCTTGGCCAGCAGGGCTCACTATGGCTACACCTTC. Its translation is CASSLASRAHYGYTF.

The chain combines TRBV5-1 with TRBJ2-3; tentative D call: TRBD2 (5 bases). The CDR3 runs 15 residues. The ends were cut back, 7 bases at V and 2 bases at J, with 17 bases in the middle. Germline V gives CDR1 SGHRS, CDR2 YFSETQ. The CDR3 loop reads CASREGAALTDTQYF. The CDR3 DNA sequence: TGCGCCAGCCGGGAAGGAGCGGCCCTCACAGATACGCAGTATTTT.

The chain combines TRBV10-3 with TRBJ2-2; TRBD2 agrees at 8 bases. CDR1 is ENHRY, CDR2 SYGVKD, per germline. The trim removed 0 bases at V and 9 bases at J, leaving 12 bases unmatched. CDR3 size: 17 residues. The CDR3 is CAISESNLAGGGRELFF. In DNA form, the CDR3 reads TGTGCCATCAGTGAGTCAAATCTGGCGGGAGGCGGCCGGGAGCTGTTTTTT.

This rearrangement joins TRBV3-1 (or the pseudogene TRBV3-2) to TRBJ1-1; D call uncertain. V lost 2 bases and J 0 bases, leaving 10 bases between the germline ends. Germline CDR1 is LGHDT and CDR2 is YNNKEL (reference sequence). CDR3 length: 15 amino acids. CDR3 nucleotides: TGTGCCAGCAGCCAATGGCGTCAGGTGAACACTGAAGCTTTCTTT. It codes for CASSQWRQVNTEAFF.

This clone was counted a few times. The chain has TRBV10-3 and TRBJ2-7; a possible D gene is TRBD2 (5 bases). CDR3 size: 14 residues. The V and J ends lost 3 bases and 6 bases respectively, with 15 bases between them. Germline V CDR1 and CDR2: ENHRY, SYGVKD. This CDR3 is CAISEGRGRAEQYF. In DNA, the CDR3 is TGTGCCATCAGTGAAGGTCGAGGGAGAGCCGAGCAGTACTTC.

The V gene is TRBV11-3, the J gene TRBJ1-1; 8 nucleotides agree with TRBD1. Trimming removed 4 bases from V and 8 bases from J; junction bases left unmatched: 6. Germline V gene sequence: CDR1 SGHNT, CDR2 YENEEA. This CDR3 comprises 13 residues. The CDR3 DNA sequence: TGTGCCAGCAGCTCCCAAGGACAGGGAGAAGCTTTCTTT. Translation gives CASSSQGQGEAFF.

This clone turned up a few times. This rearrangement joins TRBV5-1 to TRBJ1-6; D unresolved. The CDR3 spans 15 residues. The V gene lost 0 bases and the J gene lost 7 bases, with 11 bases spanning the gap. Germline-derived CDR1 and CDR2 are SGHRS and YFSETQ. Here the CDR3 reads CASSLALLKNSPLHF. The CDR3 DNA reads TGCGCCAGCAGCTTGGCCTTACTGAAAAATTCACCCCTCCACTTT.

This chain connects TRBV5-1 to TRBJ2-3, with 11 nucleotides matching TRBD2. The V gene's germline CDR1 is SGHRS and CDR2 YFSETQ. V lost 4 bases and J lost 2; bases outside the gene matches: 9. This CDR3 has 17 amino acids. The DNA of the CDR3 is TGCGCCAGCAGCCCCGGGGTGACTAGCGGGAACACAGATACGCAGTATTTT. Amino acids: CASSPGVTSGNTDTQYF.

This clone was picked up a small number of times. The chain employs TRBV11-1 and TRBJ2-1, with D possibly TRBD2 on 6 matching bases. Per germline, CDR1 SGHAT and CDR2 FQDESV (reference sequence). This CDR3 has 12 residues. V was cut by 3 bases and J by 12 bases, with 12 bases left in between. In DNA, the CDR3 is TGTGCCAGCAGCTTTAGGTACGGGGGGCAGTTCTTC. It specifies CASSFRYGGQFF.

This chain's CDR3 is CASSQGGLAGQPQHF. Here the CDR3 DNA reads TGTGCCAGCAGCCAAGGAGGGTTAGCGGGTCAGCCCCAGCATTTT. The chain links TRBV3-1 (or the pseudogene TRBV3-2) to TRBJ1-5; D unresolved. Germline CDR1 LGHDT, CDR2 YNNKEL (reference sequence). The CDR3 has 15 residues. The V end lost 1 base, the J end lost 6 bases, and 13 bases lay between the germline ends.

The V call is TRBV10-3, the J call TRBJ2-1, with D maybe TRBD2 (6 bases). The CDR3 has 16 amino acids. Between the trimmed V and J ends, which lost 3 bases and 4 bases, there was a span of 16 bases. In germline, CDR1 is ENHRY, CDR2 SYGVKD. CDR3 protein: CAISDVDGSSYNEQFF. CDR3 DNA: TGTGCCATCAGTGACGTCGACGGGAGTAGTTACAATGAGCAGTTCTTC.

This sequence joins TRBV9 and TRBJ1-2; 7 bases are a match to TRBD1. Looked up from germline, CDR1 is SGDLS and CDR2 is YYNGEE. The CDR3 totals 13 residues. V lost 3 bases, J lost 7 bases, and 6 bases stayed unmatched. The CDR3, as DNA: TGTGCCAGCAGCGACCGACAGGGACGTGGCTACACCTTC. Translation: CASSDRQGRGYTF.

The rearrangement links TRBV9 to TRBJ2-6; a weak D match, TRBD2 (7 bases). Per the germline V gene, CDR1 is SGDLS and CDR2 is YYNGEE. CDR3 size: 16 residues. V was pared by 7 bases and J by 2 bases, with 16 bases between. DNA of the CDR3: TGTGCCAGCTCGGGGGGCAGCTCCGCTGGGGCCAACGTCCTGACTTTC. Amino acids: CASSGGSSAGANVLTF.

The V call is TRBV29-1, the J call TRBJ2-7; 8 bases fit TRBD1. The ends lost 5 bases at V and 5 bases at J; junction bases unmatched: 8. The CDR3 is 13 amino acids. CDR1 SQVTM and CDR2 ANQGSEA come from the germline V gene. The CDR3 region is CSVTRTGRDEQYF. CDR3 in DNA: TGCAGCGTTACCCGGACAGGGCGGGACGAGCAGTACTTC.

This chain connects TRBV19 to TRBJ2-5; 11 nucleotides match TRBD1. Germline V gene sequence: CDR1 LNHDA, CDR2 SQIVND (reference sequence). Trimming cost V 10 bases and J 4 bases; bases outside gene matches: 8. The CDR3 totals 14 residues. The CDR3 here is CATRGQGAGETQYF. The CDR3 region has the DNA TGTGCCACCCGAGGACAGGGGGCGGGAGAGACCCAGTACTTC. The whole variable domain, remainder taken from reference TRBV19 and TRBJ2-5, is DGGITQSPKYLFRKEGQNVTLSCEQNLNHDAMYWYRQDPGQGLRLIYYSQIVNDFQKGDIAEGYSVSREKKESFPLTVTSAQKNPTAFYLCATRGQGAGETQYFGPGTRLLVL.

The chain links TRBV6-5 to TRBJ2-1; possibly TRBD1 for D (6 bases). Trimming stripped 6 bases from V and 0 bases from J, with 12 bases between. The CDR3 length is 15 residues. CDR1 is MNHEY, CDR2 SVGAGI, per germline. Here the CDR3 reads CASSRDTYSYNEQFF. CDR3 in DNA: TGTGCCAGCAGCCGGGACACTTACTCCTACAATGAGCAGTTCTTC.

The chain recombines TRBV19 with TRBJ2-2; D is uncertain. This CDR3 region has 12 residues. Germline V gene sequence: CDR1 LNHDA, CDR2 SQIVND (reference sequence). The V end lost 5 bases, the J end lost 7 bases, and 8 bases lay between the germline ends. The CDR3 is CASSPTLGELFF. CDR3 in DNA: TGTGCCAGTAGTCCGACTCTCGGGGAGCTGTTTTTT.

The chain uses TRBV7-9 and TRBJ1-5; D is perhaps TRBD1 (6 bases). CDR3 size: 15 residues. V was pared by 5 bases and J by 7 bases, with 18 bases between. Germline CDR1 SEHNR, CDR2 FQNEAQ (reference sequence). The DNA for the CDR3 is TGTGCCAGCAGCCCACCGGGGGGCAGGGAGCAGCCCCAGCATTTT. Protein product: CASSPPGGREQPQHF.

The sample holds a few counts of this clone. The chain recombines TRBV5-6 with TRBJ2-4; D gene uncertain. Germline V gene lookup returns CDR1 SGHDT and CDR2 YYEEEE. This CDR3 has 15 residues. V lost 2 bases, J lost 2 bases, and 11 bases lay in between. CDR3 DNA sequence: TGTGCCAGCAGCTTTTTTGCAGGTTCCAAAAACATTCAGTACTTC. This translates into CASSFFAGSKNIQYF.

The V gene is TRBV19, the J gene TRBJ2-4; 9 bases agree with TRBD1. The CDR3 has 13 amino acids. J was trimmed by 6 bases and V by 7 bases; bases with no gene match: 4. CDR1 is LNHDA, CDR2 SQIVND, per germline (reference sequence). The chain's CDR3 is CASKETGGNIQYF. The DNA of the CDR3 is TGTGCCAGTAAAGAGACAGGGGGAAACATTCAGTACTTC.

CDR3 region: CASSYGALYEQYF. The CDR3 DNA is TGTGCCAGCAGTTACGGAGCCCTCTACGAGCAGTACTTC. The chain combines TRBV6-5 with TRBJ2-7; D not certain. CDR3 length equals 13 residues. The germline gives CDR1 MNHEY, CDR2 SVGAGI. Trimming removed 2 bases from V and 3 bases from J, with 8 bases in between.

This clone has only one observation. The J gene is TRBJ2-1, the V gene TRBV11-3; D might be TRBD2 (6 bases). This CDR3 is built from 16 residues. V was clipped by 4 bases and J by 0 bases, with 13 bases between them. In germline, CDR1 is SGHNT, CDR2 YENEEA. The CDR3 nucleotides read TGTGCCAGCAGCTCTGGGACTCCCAGCTCCTACAATGAGCAGTTCTTC. Its protein product is CASSSGTPSSYNEQFF.

Only one count was recorded for this clone. The chain recombines TRBV28 with TRBJ1-1; D remains ambiguous. This CDR3 region has 15 residues. CDR1 is MDHEN, CDR2 SYDVKM, per germline. The germline V and J ends were trimmed by 5 bases and 0 bases, with 13 bases remaining between them. For the CDR3, the DNA is TGTGCCAGCAGTCCCCACCCAGTTGTGAACACTGAAGCTTTCTTT. Protein sequence: CASSPHPVVNTEAFF.

Only one count was recorded for this clone. The V gene is TRBV27, the J gene TRBJ1-2; D gene unclear. V gave up 5 bases and J gave up 4 bases, with 20 bases separating them. The CDR3 extends over 16 amino acids. CDR1 and CDR2 (germline): MNHEY, SMNVEV (reference sequence). This CDR3 is CASSPSGVGYPYGYTF. The CDR3 bases are TGTGCCAGCAGTCCCTCCGGGGTAGGGTATCCCTATGGCTACACCTTC.

V usage is TRBV28 and J usage is TRBJ1-2; 8 bases line up with TRBD1. The V and J ends lost 5 bases and 8 bases, in that order; junction bases with no gene match: 4. The CDR3 length is 12 residues. CDR1 and CDR2 (germline): MDHEN, SYDVKM. The CDR3 DNA reads as TGTGCCAGCAGTCGGGACAGGAGAGGCTACACCTTC. This codes for CASSRDRRGYTF.

CDR3 DNA sequence: TGTGCCAGCAGCCGCTGGAGGGCCGAAGAGACCCAGTACTTC. It codes for CASSRWRAEETQYF. The chain employs TRBV3-1 (or the pseudogene TRBV3-2) and TRBJ2-5; TRBD2 might be the D (6 bases). The CDR3 consists of 14 residues. V was cut by 4 bases and J by 3 bases, with 12 bases left in between. Germline lookup yields CDR1 LGHDT and CDR2 YNNKEL (reference sequence).